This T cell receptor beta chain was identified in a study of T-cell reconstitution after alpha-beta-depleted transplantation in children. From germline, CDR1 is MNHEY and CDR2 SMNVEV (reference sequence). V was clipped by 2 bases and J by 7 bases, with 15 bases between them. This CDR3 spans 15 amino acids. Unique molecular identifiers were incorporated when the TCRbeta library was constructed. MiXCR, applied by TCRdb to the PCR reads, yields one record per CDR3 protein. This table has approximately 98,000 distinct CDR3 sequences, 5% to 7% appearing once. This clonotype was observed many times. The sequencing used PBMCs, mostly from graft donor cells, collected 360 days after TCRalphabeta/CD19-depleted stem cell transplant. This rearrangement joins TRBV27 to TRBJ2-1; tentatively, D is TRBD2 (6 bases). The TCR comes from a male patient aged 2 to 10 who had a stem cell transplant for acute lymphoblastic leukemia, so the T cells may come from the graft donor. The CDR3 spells CASSLMLGGVNEQFF. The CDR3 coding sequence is TGTGCCAGCAGTTTAATGTTGGGGGGTGTAAATGAGCAGTTCTTC.